Listed below are T cell receptor gamma chains from one sample, sequenced in a study of Vδ1+ human thymocytes. TCRdb used CATT to re-call clones from the multiplex PCR reads. The table records about 11,000 gamma-chain clones, roughly two fifths of them present only once. The source material was Vdelta1+ gamma-delta thymocytes from the thymus. The origin of the receptors is a boy under two years old who had congenital heart surgery. Both conserved end residues are trimmed from each CDR3.

TRGV9,ALWEVRGYKKL
TRGV9,ALWEVQDYKKL
TRGV9,ALWEVLKGYKKL
TRGV5,ATWDRFGKL
TRGV9,ALWEPPRYYKKL
TRGV4,ATWDGPGYYKKL
TRGV2,ATWDGFGNYYKKL
TRGV8,ATWGGHYYKKL
TRGV4,ATWDGRYYKKL
TRGV4,ATWDQNYYKKL
TRGV4,ATWDGVYYKKL
TRGV9,ALWEVRRYKKL
TRGV5,ATWDPDSSDWIKT
TRGV9,ALWESNKKL
TRGV5,ATWDSSYYKKL
TRGV4,ATWITLNYYKKL
TRGV5,ATWDRRGDWIKT
TRGV9,ALWEKRAEFYYKKL
TRGV9,ALWEVNYYKKL
TRGV9,ALWDMKL
TRGV9,ALWERCKKL
TRGV9,ALWEALYYKKL
TRGV3,ATWDNGEKL
TRGV4,ATWDVGPYYKKL
TRGV4,ATGEWGKKL
TRGV4,ATWDERYYKKL
TRGV5,ATGHYYKKL
TRGV9,ALWEVPQELGKKIKV
TRGV4,ATWDGLYKKL
TRGV9,ALWEVPHYYKKL
TRGV4,ATWDVYYKKL
TRGV9,ALWEVHGYYKKL
TRGV4,ATWERVKKL
TRGV2,ATWDGLMSGSDWIKT
TRGV9,ALWEVFKKL
TRGV5,ATWDVGGKL
TRGV4,ATWDGLGYYKKL
TRGV2,ATWDRNKKL
TRGV9,ALWEVSKKL
TRGV9,ALWEAPYYKKL
TRGV9,ALWEWPYYKKL